This TCR beta chain was recorded in a study of cytomegalovirus exposure and HLA in healthy donors. Of note for this clone: As yet, its antigen is unknown.

Notes on the study in general: Data from an earlier analysis indicated that most TCR beta V segments were productive either about 90% or about 30% of the time. Cytomegalovirus status was reportedly diagnosed by the classifier with high specificity and sensitivity. As was reported, the HLA-A and HLA-B alleles of most subjects were accurately predicted from TCR beta sequences.

CDR1 SNHLY and CDR2 FYNNEI come from the germline V gene. This CDR3 is built from 13 residues. Unmatched junction bases numbered 6, after V lost 5 bases and J lost 7 bases. The PCR had 60 Vbeta and 13 Jbeta primers. Sequencing was performed with immunoSEQ multiplex PCR; in TCRdb, only in-frame clones are kept and a portion is missing. The table has under 150,000 clones, approximately 74% seen once. This chain joins TRBV2 and TRBJ1-2; the match to TRBD1 covers 8 bases. This sequence originates from a middle-aged woman in good health and CMV-seropositive. Sequencing was carried out using PBMCs. The CDR3, as DNA: TGTGCCAGCAGTCAAGACAGGGGCCCTGGCTACACCTTC. It translates to CASSQDRGPGYTF.